This passage covers 26 T cell receptor beta chains from one sample sequenced in a study of beta chain features in type 1 diabetes. Every isolated RNA sample was fully reverse transcribed, so sequencing captured expressed TCRB transcripts. Using immunoSEQ multiplex PCR, the repertoire was profiled, and TCRdb retains in-frame clones only, with some absent. The repertoire holds around 300,000 clones, with roughly 11% as singletons. Sequenced: naive CD4+ T cells from blood. The receptors were sampled from a woman in her thirties in good health.

This sequence joins TRBV7-3 and TRBJ2-1; TRBD2 aligns across 10 bases. Unmatched junction bases numbered 5, after V lost 2 bases and J lost 7 bases. Germline CDR1 and CDR2: SGHTA and FQGTGA. CDR3 length: 15 amino acids. CDR3 DNA: TGTGCCAGCAGCTTATCTAGCGGGAGACATAATGAGCAGTTCTTC. This encodes CASSLSSGRHNEQFF.

This clone was observed a few times. The CDR3 sequence: CASSLLLAGARETQYF. The DNA of the CDR3 is TGTGCCAGCAGTTTATTGCTAGCGGGAGCCCGCGAGACCCAGTACTTC. V and J are TRBV28 and TRBJ2-5; 10 bases align to TRBD2. The CDR3 totals 16 residues. CDR1 MDHEN and CDR2 SYDVKM come from the germline V gene. With V trimmed by 1 base and J by 5 bases, 7 bases remained unmatched. The full variable domain, in which reference TRBV28 and TRBJ2-5 provide the parts outside the CDR3, is DVKVTQSSRYLVKRTGEKVFLECVQDMDHENMFWYRQDPGLGLRLIYFSYDVKMKEKGDIPEGYSVSREKKERFSLILESASTNQTSMYLCASSLLLAGARETQYFGPGTRLLVL.

The chain joins TRBV28 to TRBJ1-1; 9 positions match TRBD1. CDR3 length equals 14 residues. V lost 5 bases and J lost 5; bases outside the gene matches: 6. Germline V gene sequence: CDR1 MDHEN, CDR2 SYDVKM. The CDR3, as DNA: TGTGCCAGCAGTAGAGGACAGGGGAGAACTGAAGCTTTCTTT. This codes for CASSRGQGRTEAFF. Based on the CDR3 plus reference TRBV28 and TRBJ1-1, the full variable domain is DVKVTQSSRYLVKRTGEKVFLECVQDMDHENMFWYRQDPGLGLRLIYFSYDVKMKEKGDIPEGYSVSREKKERFSLILESASTNQTSMYLCASSRGQGRTEAFFGQGTRLTVV.

V usage is TRBV9 and J usage is TRBJ2-5; tentative D call: TRBD1 (5 bases). Germline loops: CDR1 SGDLS, CDR2 YYNGEE. The V end lost 3 bases, the J end lost 0 bases, and 12 bases lay between the germline ends. CDR3 length equals 15 residues. The CDR3 DNA sequence: TGTGCCAGCAGCGGATACGGACAAAACCAAGAGACCCAGTACTTC. It specifies CASSGYGQNQETQYF. The full variable domain, in which reference TRBV9 and TRBJ2-5 provide the parts outside the CDR3, is DSGVTQTPKHLITATGQRVTLRCSPRSGDLSVYWYQQSLDQGLQFLIQYYNGEERAKGNILERFSAQQFPDLHSELNLSSLELGDSALYFCASSGYGQNQETQYFGPGTRLLVL.

J is TRBJ1-2 and V is TRBV7-2, with D perhaps matching TRBD1 (6 bases). CDR1 is SGHTA, CDR2 FQGNSA, per germline. The CDR3 covers 16 residues. Deletions cut 0 bases from V and 4 bases from J, with 15 bases between. CDR3 nucleotide sequence: TGTGCCAGCAGCTTAGCGGGTCAGGGGTTGGGCTATGGCTACACCTTC. Its translation is CASSLAGQGLGYGYTF.

This clone was seen more than once but under ten times. The chain joins TRBV11-3 to TRBJ2-2, with 8 bases fitting TRBD2. V shed 5 bases, J shed 6 bases, and the junction held 11 bases outside the gene matches. The length of the CDR3 is 16 residues. CDR1 is SGHNT, CDR2 YENEEA, per germline. CDR3 bases: TGTGCCAGCAGCCCGTCCCCGGGAGGGCCTTCCGGGGAGCTGTTTTTT. Translation gives CASSPSPGGPSGELFF.

This chain joins TRBV9 and TRBJ2-2; D might be TRBD2 (6 bases). CDR1 and CDR2 (germline): SGDLS, YYNGEE. V was clipped by 0 bases and J by 2 bases, with 11 bases between them. CDR3 size: 16 residues. CDR3: CASSVEEGGNTGELFF. DNA of the CDR3: TGTGCCAGCAGCGTAGAGGAGGGAGGTAACACCGGGGAGCTGTTTTTT.

The chain has TRBV7-9 and TRBJ2-1; the match to TRBD2 covers 10 bases. CDR1 and CDR2 from the germline V gene are SEHNR and FQNEAQ (reference sequence). The CDR3 covers 12 residues. Trimming removed 11 bases from V and 8 bases from J; junction bases left unmatched: 6. The CDR3 bases are TGTGCCTCCGAGCGGGAGGGCGATGAGCAGTTCTTC. It yields the protein CASEREGDEQFF.

This chain joins TRBV6-6 and TRBJ2-7; weak D call: TRBD1 (6 bases). V was shortened by 4 bases and J by 3 bases, with 10 bases between the two germline ends. The CDR3 covers 13 residues. Germline CDR1 reads MNHNY; CDR2 reads SVGAGI (reference sequence). CDR3 residues: CASSSSDSYEQYF. CDR3 bases: TGTGCCAGCAGTTCCTCGGACAGCTACGAGCAGTACTTC.

The rearrangement joins TRBV9 to TRBJ2-3; 9 bases line up with TRBD2. The V gene's germline CDR1 is SGDLS and CDR2 YYNGEE. CDR3 length: 16 residues. With 5 bases clipped from V and 1 base from J, the junction kept 8 bases outside the gene matches. The CDR3 coding sequence is TGTGCCAGCAGGGCTATAGCGGGAGAGGGCACAGATACGCAGTATTTT. Translation gives CASRAIAGEGTDTQYF.

This clone was picked up a small number of times. The chain employs TRBV6-5 and TRBJ1-2; D might be TRBD1 (5 bases). The CDR3 sequence is 15 residues long. V was trimmed by 0 bases and J by 4 bases, leaving 12 bases between them. Germline loops: CDR1 MNHEY, CDR2 SVGAGI. The CDR3 loop is CASSYSASGAYGYTF. CDR3 bases: TGTGCCAGCAGTTACTCGGCCAGTGGGGCCTATGGCTACACCTTC.

Here the CDR3 DNA reads TGTGCCAGCTCACCAGCGATAGCGGGAGGTTCCTACGAGCAGTACTTC. Translating gives CASSPAIAGGSYEQYF. The rearrangement joins TRBV18 to TRBJ2-7, with 10 bases identical to TRBD2. V lost 2 bases, J lost 1 base, and 5 bases stayed unmatched. CDR1 KGHSH and CDR2 LQKENI come from the germline V gene. This CDR3 is built from 16 residues.

The chain employs TRBV14 and TRBJ1-2, with 12 bases lining up with TRBD1. The CDR3 loop spans 17 amino acids. Germline V gene sequence: CDR1 SGHDN, CDR2 FVKESK. The J segment lost 3 bases and the V segment lost 3 bases, leaving 8 bases of the junction unmatched. The CDR3 DNA is TGTGCCAGCAGCCACGGGACAGGGGGCCTTCTTCACTATGGCTACACCTTC. Encoded protein: CASSHGTGGLLHYGYTF.

The genes are TRBV28 and TRBJ2-7; the match to TRBD1 covers 10 bases. This CDR3 is 15 amino acids long. Per germline, CDR1 MDHEN and CDR2 SYDVKM. Losses at the gene ends were 4 bases for V and 3 bases for J; bases not matched to a gene: 6. The CDR3 DNA is TGTGCCAGCAGTTCCTCCGGGACAGGGGACTACGAGCAGTACTTC. Its protein is CASSSSGTGDYEQYF.

The rearrangement joins TRBV18 to TRBJ2-7, with D possibly matching TRBD1 (5 bases). This CDR3 spans 14 amino acids. V gave up 0 bases and J gave up 4 bases, with 10 bases separating them. Germline V gene lookup returns CDR1 KGHSH and CDR2 LQKENI. CDR3 nucleotide sequence: TGTGCCAGCTCACCACCAGGGGTTGGATACGAGCAGTACTTC. Its protein is CASSPPGVGYEQYF.

Notes on this clone: Other DNA sequences of this sample code for an identical CDR3. The V and J genes are TRBV30 and TRBJ2-7, with no clear D. With 0 bases removed from V and 4 bases from J, the gap between germline ends came to 4 bases. Germline loops: CDR1 GTSNPN, CDR2 SVGIG (reference sequence). The CDR3 has 11 amino acids. The CDR3 nucleotides read TGTGCCTGGAGTGTACGGTACGAGCAGTACTTC. This sequence encodes CAWSVRYEQYF.

This clone was counted only a few times. The V gene is TRBV30, the J gene TRBJ2-1, with D tentatively TRBD2 (7 bases). V shed 8 bases and J shed 8 bases, with 19 bases lying between them. The germline gives CDR1 GTSNPN, CDR2 SVGIG (reference sequence). The CDR3 is 13 amino acids. In DNA form, the CDR3 reads TGTGCCGGGGGGGGGCGGGTGGTCGATGAGCAGTTCTTC. This encodes CAGGGRVVDEQFF.

This clone was seen more than once but under ten times. The CDR3 loop reads CASSPAGQFYEQYF. DNA for the CDR3: TGTGCCAGCAGCCCCGCCGGACAGTTCTACGAGCAGTACTTC. The chain has TRBV6-5 and TRBJ2-7; D may be TRBD1 (6 bases). Trimming took 6 bases from V and 3 from J, leaving 15 bases between them. Per germline, CDR1 MNHEY and CDR2 SVGAGI. The CDR3 length is 14 residues.

This chain uses TRBV5-1 with TRBJ1-2; D not resolved. The CDR3 is 18 amino acids. Looked up from germline, CDR1 is SGHRS and CDR2 is YFSETQ. Trimming stripped 1 base from V and 2 bases from J, with 21 bases between. This CDR3 is CASSLSSDPSGPNYGYTF. CDR3 in DNA: TGCGCCAGCAGCTTGTCATCGGACCCCAGCGGCCCCAACTATGGCTACACCTTC.

In DNA form, the CDR3 reads TGTGCCAGCTCACCAGGGTGGAGGACCTCCACAGAGACCCAGTACTTC. This codes for CASSPGWRTSTETQYF. This chain links TRBV18 with TRBJ2-5; the D gene is possibly TRBD2 (5 bases). Germline assignment: CDR1 KGHSH and CDR2 LQKENI. CDR3 size: 16 residues. Trimming shortened V by 2 bases and J by 4 bases, and 17 bases separated the two germline ends.

This clone showed up just a few times. The chain combines TRBV18 with TRBJ2-1; no firm D call. This CDR3 contains 11 residues. Germline assignment: CDR1 KGHSH and CDR2 LQKENI. V lost 6 bases to trimming and J lost 9 bases, with 9 bases between them. The CDR3 here is CASSPLGEQFF. The CDR3 DNA follows: TGTGCCAGCTCCCCTCTCGGTGAGCAGTTCTTC.

The genes are TRBV28 and TRBJ1-1; 11 bases match TRBD1. The germline V gene has CDR1 MDHEN and CDR2 SYDVKM. The CDR3 extends over 12 amino acids. Losses at the gene ends were 6 bases for V and 6 bases for J; bases not matched to a gene: 0. CDR3 amino acids: CASRDRGPEAFF. CDR3 DNA sequence: TGTGCCAGCAGGGACAGGGGGCCTGAAGCTTTCTTT.

CDR3 amino acids: CAWSVQGDYGYTF. The DNA of the CDR3 is TGTGCCTGGAGTGTACAGGGTGACTATGGCTACACCTTC. This sequence joins TRBV30 and TRBJ1-2; perhaps TRBD1 as D (6 bases). The ends were cut back, 0 bases at V and 3 bases at J, with 8 bases in the middle. The CDR3 length is 13 residues. Per germline, CDR1 GTSNPN and CDR2 SVGIG (reference sequence).

The sample holds a few counts of this clone. The rearrangement links TRBV7-9 to TRBJ2-3; 10 bases align to TRBD2. From germline, CDR1 is SEHNR and CDR2 FQNEAQ (reference sequence). The trim removed 5 bases at V and 2 bases at J, leaving 10 bases unmatched. CDR3 length: 17 residues. The CDR3 loop is CASSTKWTSGNTDTQYF. For the CDR3, the DNA is TGTGCCAGCAGCACCAAATGGACTAGCGGAAACACAGATACGCAGTATTTT.

This clone has just a few counts. The CDR3 spells CASSRTGIGGYTF. CDR3 DNA sequence: TGTGCCAGCAGCCGGACAGGGATCGGGGGCTACACCTTC. The chain couples TRBV7-2 to TRBJ1-2, with 8 bases lining up with TRBD1. CDR1 is SGHTA, CDR2 FQGNSA, per germline. This CDR3 region has 13 residues. Losses at the gene ends were 5 bases for V and 8 bases for J; bases not matched to a gene: 7.

This clone was seen a handful of times. The rearrangement uses TRBV19 and TRBJ2-1; the match to TRBD2 covers 15 bases. The CDR3 totals 16 residues. Germline CDR1 reads LNHDA; CDR2 reads SQIVND (reference sequence). V was clipped by 10 bases and J by 0 bases; unmatched bases: 4. CDR3 region: CATGTSGRSSYNEQFF. The CDR3 coding sequence is TGTGCCACCGGGACTAGCGGGAGGTCCTCCTACAATGAGCAGTTCTTC.